This TCR beta chain stems from a study of graft-versus-host responses after intestinal transplantation. Study-level background: Every transplant recipient was induced with anti-thymocyte globulin, then maintained on tacrolimus and steroids for 2 to 3 years. Study conclusions and caveats: Peak circulating GvH clone levels were associated with early post-transplant HvG declines. The recipient marrow held GvH clones, and some of them showed up first in ileum or blood. Within the allografts of patients who had graft-donor T cell macrochimerism, graft-versus-host to host-versus-graft clonal ratios were high.

Germline trimming cut 4 bases from V and 5 bases from J; bases unmatched to any gene: 11. CDR1 SGHRS and CDR2 YFSETQ come from the germline V gene. The CDR3 totals 15 residues. Only in-frame clones appear in the TCRdb table, and some are missing; sequencing was by immunoSEQ multiplex PCR. The sample consists of tens of thousands of clones, about nine tenths of them appearing once. Graft samples were processed, releasing intraepithelial and lamina propria lymphocytes. Comment on this clone: Antigen: not known.

Sequencing used ileum tissue, obtained 200 to 210 days after intestinal transplant. The chain joins TRBV5-1 to TRBJ2-7, with TRBD2 matching over 8 bases. The clonotype originates from a human patient who received an intestinal transplant, so some T cells may come from the graft donor. CDR3 residues: CASSPPGLEGNEQYF. CDR3 DNA: TGCGCCAGCAGCCCACCGGGACTAGAAGGAAACGAGCAGTACTTC.